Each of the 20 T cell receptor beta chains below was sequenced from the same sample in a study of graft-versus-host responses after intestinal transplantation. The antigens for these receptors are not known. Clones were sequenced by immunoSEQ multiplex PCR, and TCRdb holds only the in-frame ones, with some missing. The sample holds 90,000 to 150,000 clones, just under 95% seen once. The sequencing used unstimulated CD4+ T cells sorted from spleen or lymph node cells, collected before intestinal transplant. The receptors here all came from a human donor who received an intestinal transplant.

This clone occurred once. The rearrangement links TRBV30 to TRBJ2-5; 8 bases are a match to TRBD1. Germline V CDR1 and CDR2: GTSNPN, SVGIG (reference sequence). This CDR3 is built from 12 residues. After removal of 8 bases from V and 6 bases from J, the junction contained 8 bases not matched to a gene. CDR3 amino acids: CALSGGAKTQYF. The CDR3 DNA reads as TGTGCCCTTTCAGGGGGCGCGAAGACCCAGTACTTC.

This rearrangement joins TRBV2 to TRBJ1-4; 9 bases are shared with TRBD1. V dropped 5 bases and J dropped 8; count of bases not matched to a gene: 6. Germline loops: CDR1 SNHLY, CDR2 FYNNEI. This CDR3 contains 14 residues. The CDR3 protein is CASSQQGAQEKLFF. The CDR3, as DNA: TGTGCCAGCAGTCAACAGGGGGCGCAGGAAAAACTGTTTTTT.

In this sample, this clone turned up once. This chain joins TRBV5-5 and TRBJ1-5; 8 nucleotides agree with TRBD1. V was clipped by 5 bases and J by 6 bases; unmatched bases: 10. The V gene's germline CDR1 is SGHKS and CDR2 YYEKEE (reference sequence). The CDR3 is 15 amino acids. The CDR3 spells CASSRQGAEGQPQHF. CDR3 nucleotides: TGTGCCAGCAGTAGGCAGGGGGCGGAGGGTCAGCCCCAGCATTTT.

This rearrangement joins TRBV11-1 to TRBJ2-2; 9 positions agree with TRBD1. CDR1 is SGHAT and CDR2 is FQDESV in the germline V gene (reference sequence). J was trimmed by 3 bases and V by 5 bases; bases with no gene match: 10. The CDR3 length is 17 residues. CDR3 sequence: CASSQGSQGAYTGELFF. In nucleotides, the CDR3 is TGTGCCAGCAGCCAGGGGTCACAGGGGGCGTACACCGGGGAGCTGTTTTTT. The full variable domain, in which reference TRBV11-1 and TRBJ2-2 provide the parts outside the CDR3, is EAEVAQSPRYKITEKSQAVAFWCDPISGHATLYWYRQILGQGPELLVQFQDESVVDDSQLPKDRFSAERLKGVDSTLKIQPAELGDSAMYLCASSQGSQGAYTGELFFGEGSRLTVL.

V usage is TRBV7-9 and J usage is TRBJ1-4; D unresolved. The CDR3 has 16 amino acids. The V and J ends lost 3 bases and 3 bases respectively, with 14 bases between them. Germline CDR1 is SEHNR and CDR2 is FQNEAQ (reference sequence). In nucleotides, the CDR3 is TGTGCCAGCAGCTTGCAGACCGGCCTTGCTAATGAAAAACTGTTTTTT. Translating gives CASSLQTGLANEKLFF.

CDR3 DNA sequence: TGTGCCAGCAGTCCACACGTGAACAGGCGAAACTATGGCTACACCTTC. This gives the protein CASSPHVNRRNYGYTF. This chain uses TRBV27 with TRBJ1-2; the D gene is possibly TRBD1 (5 bases). Trimming removed 5 bases from V and 2 bases from J, with 18 bases in between. This CDR3 has 16 amino acids. Germline CDR1 MNHEY, CDR2 SMNVEV (reference sequence).

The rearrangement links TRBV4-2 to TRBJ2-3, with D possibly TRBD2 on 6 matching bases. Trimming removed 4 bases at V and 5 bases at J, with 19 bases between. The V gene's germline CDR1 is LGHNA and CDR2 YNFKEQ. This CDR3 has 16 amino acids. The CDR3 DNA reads TGTGCCAGCAGCCTCCTCGCCAGCGGGCCAAAAGATACGCAGTATTTT. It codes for CASSLLASGPKDTQYF.

The CDR3 nucleotides are TGCGCCAGCAGCCTACAGGGTCTCACCCACCCTGGAAACACCATATATTTT. Translating it yields CASSLQGLTHPGNTIYF. The chain couples TRBV4-1 to TRBJ1-3; tentatively, D is TRBD1 (6 bases). V lost 4 bases, J lost 2 bases, and 18 bases lay in between. This CDR3 spans 17 amino acids. Looked up from germline, CDR1 is MGHRA and CDR2 is YSYEKL.

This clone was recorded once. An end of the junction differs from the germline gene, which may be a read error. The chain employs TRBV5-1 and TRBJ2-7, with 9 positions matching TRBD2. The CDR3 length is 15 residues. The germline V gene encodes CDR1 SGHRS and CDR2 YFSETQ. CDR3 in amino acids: CASSLLGGGLASTGF. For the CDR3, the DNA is TGCGCCAGCAGCCTCTTGGGGGGAGGACTAGCGTCGACGGGGTTC.

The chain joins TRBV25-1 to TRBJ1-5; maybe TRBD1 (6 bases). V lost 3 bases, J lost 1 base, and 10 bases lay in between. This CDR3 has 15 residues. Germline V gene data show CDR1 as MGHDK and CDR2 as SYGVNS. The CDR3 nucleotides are TGTGCCAGCAGTGATCAACAGGGAAGCAATCAGCCCCAGCATTTT. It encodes CASSDQQGSNQPQHF.

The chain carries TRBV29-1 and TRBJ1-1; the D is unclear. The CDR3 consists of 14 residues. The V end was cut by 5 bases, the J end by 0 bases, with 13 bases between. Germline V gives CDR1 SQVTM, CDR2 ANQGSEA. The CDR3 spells CSVFGVSMNTEAFF. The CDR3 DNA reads TGCAGCGTTTTCGGGGTGTCCATGAACACTGAAGCTTTCTTT.

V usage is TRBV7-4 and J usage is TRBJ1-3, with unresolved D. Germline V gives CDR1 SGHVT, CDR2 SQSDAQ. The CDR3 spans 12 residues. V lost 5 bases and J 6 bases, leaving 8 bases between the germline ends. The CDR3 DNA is TGTGCCAGCAGCCCCCCCCCAAACACCATATATTTT. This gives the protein CASSPPPNTIYF.

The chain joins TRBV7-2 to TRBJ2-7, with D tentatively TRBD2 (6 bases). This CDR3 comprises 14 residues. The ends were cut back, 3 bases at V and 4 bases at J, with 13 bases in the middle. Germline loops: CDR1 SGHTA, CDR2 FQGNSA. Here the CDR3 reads CASSFRRGRYEQYF. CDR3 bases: TGTGCCAGCAGCTTTAGGCGGGGTAGGTACGAGCAGTACTTC. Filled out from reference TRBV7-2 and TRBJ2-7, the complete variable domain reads GAGVSQSPSNKVTEKGKDVELRCDPISGHTALYWYRQSLGQGLEFLIYFQGNSAPDKSGLPSDRFSAERTGGSVSTLTIQRTQQEDSAVYLCASSFRRGRYEQYFGPGTRLTVT.

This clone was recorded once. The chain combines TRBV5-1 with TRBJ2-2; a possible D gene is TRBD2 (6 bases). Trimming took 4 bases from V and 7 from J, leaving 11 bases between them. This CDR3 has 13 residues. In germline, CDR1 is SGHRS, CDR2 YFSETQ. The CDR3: CASSKEGNGELFF. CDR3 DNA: TGCGCCAGCAGCAAGGAGGGGAACGGGGAGCTGTTTTTT.

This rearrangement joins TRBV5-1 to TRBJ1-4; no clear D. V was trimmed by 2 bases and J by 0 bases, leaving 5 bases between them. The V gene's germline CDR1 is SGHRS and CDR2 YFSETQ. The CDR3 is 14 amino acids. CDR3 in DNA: TGCGCCAGCAGCTTCGGGTCAACTAATGAAAAACTGTTTTTT. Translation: CASSFGSTNEKLFF.

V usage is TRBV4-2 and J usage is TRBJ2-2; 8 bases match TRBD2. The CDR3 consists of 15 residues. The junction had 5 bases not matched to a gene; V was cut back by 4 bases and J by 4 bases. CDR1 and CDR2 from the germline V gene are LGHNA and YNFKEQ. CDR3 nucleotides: TGTGCCAGCAGCCCAAGGACTAGCCCCACCGGGGAGCTGTTTTTT. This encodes CASSPRTSPTGELFF.

The CDR3 sequence: CASSVLGDPERDTEAFF. The CDR3, as DNA: TGTGCCAGCAGCGTACTAGGGGACCCTGAGAGGGACACTGAAGCTTTCTTT. The V and J genes are TRBV9 and TRBJ1-1; TRBD1 is a possible D gene (5 bases). The CDR3 is 17 amino acids. Trimming pared 1 base from V and 3 bases from J, leaving 19 bases between. CDR1 and CDR2 (germline): SGDLS, YYNGEE.

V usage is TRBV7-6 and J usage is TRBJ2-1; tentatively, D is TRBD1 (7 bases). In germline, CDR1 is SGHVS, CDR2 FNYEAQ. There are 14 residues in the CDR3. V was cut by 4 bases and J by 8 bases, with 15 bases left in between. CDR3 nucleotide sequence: TGTGCCAGCAGCTCGCCGTCAGGGGGGCATGAGCAGTTCTTC. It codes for CASSSPSGGHEQFF.

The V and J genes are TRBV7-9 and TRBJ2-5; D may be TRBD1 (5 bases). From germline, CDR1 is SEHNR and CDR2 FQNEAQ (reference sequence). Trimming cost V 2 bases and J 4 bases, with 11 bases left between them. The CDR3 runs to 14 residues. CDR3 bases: TGTGCCAGCAGCTTATCTCGGACAACAGAGACCCAGTACTTC. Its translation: CASSLSRTTETQYF.

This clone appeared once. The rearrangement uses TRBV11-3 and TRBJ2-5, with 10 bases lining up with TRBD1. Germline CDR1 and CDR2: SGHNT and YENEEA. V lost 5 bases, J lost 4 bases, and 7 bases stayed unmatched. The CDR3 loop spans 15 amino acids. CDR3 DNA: TGTGCCAGCAGCAAGGGGACAGGGGAGGGAGAGACCCAGTACTTC. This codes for CASSKGTGEGETQYF.